The sequence of this TCR beta chain was determined in a study of blood T cell repertoires in COVID-19. Turning to the study itself: The origin of the acute and convalescent COVID-19 samples was the United States, Italy and Spain. PBMCs, B-cell-depleted T cells, or T cells were the source of the cDNA or gDNA that made up the material.

Germline CDR1 reads LGHDT; CDR2 reads YNNKEL (reference sequence). CDR3 length: 15 residues. V was shortened by 1 base and J by 0 bases, with 7 bases between the two germline ends. As processed by the authors: Using reference gene primer amplification, nucleated cell counts were estimated. Only in-frame clones appear in the TCRdb table, and some are missing; sequencing was by immunoSEQ multiplex PCR. V, J and clone size derive from that table, while D and trimming were established from the DNA sequence. The sample consists of some 31,000 clones, 88% of them appearing once. The specimen was peripheral blood. The J gene is TRBJ1-3, the V gene TRBV3-1 (or the pseudogene TRBV3-2); D is unclear. The clonotype was recovered from a human donor with active COVID-19. The donor label of this sample is uncertain. The CDR3, as DNA: TGTGCCAGCAGCCAAGTGAAGCACTCTGGAAACACCATATATTTT. Amino acids: CASSQVKHSGNTIYF.